This T cell receptor beta chain derives from a study of OX40 agonist ivuxolimab in advanced cancers. The protocol was immunoSEQ multiplex PCR, while the TCRdb copy is restricted to in-frame clones and leaves out a portion. The table records fewer than 85,000 clones, under 85% of them present only once. Germline CDR1 and CDR2: LGHNA and YNFKEQ. Trimming removed 1 base from V and 5 bases from J, with 9 bases in between. This CDR3 comprises 14 residues. J is TRBJ1-5 and V is TRBV4-2, with TRBD1 as a possible D gene (5 bases). Sequences were derived from CD4+ or CD8+ T cells sorted from blood, sampled in a trial of the OX40 agonist ivuxolimab. The sequence derives from an adult with an advanced solid tumor such as melanoma, head and neck, liver or kidney cancer. The CDR3 DNA is TGTGCCAGCAGCCAAGGGACATCGGATCAGCCCCAGCATTTT. This translates into CASSQGTSDQPQHF.